The clone carrying this TCR beta chain was seen a handful of times. No antigen is known for it. The data were taken from a study of identical twins. Findings and caveats of the study: With beta out-of-frame sequences, excess sharing by twins was weaker. For zero-insertion analyses, partial confounding could come from invariant MAIT and iNKT cells. High-abundance cord blood beta clonotypes had fewer insertions; memory repertoires showed none.

A single record per CDR3 protein comes from TCRdb applying MiXCR to the 5' RACE reads. The data contain a few hundred thousand distinct CDR3 sequences, roughly 18% of them seen just once; the ten biggest clones take up approximately 12%. The V end was cut by 2 bases, the J end by 0 bases, with 11 bases between. The CDR3 runs to 16 residues. The gene calls are TRBV12-3 or TRBV12-4 and TRBJ2-1; D gene uncertain. Sequencing was performed on naive T cells sorted from blood. The TCR comes from a man aged 50 or older in good health. The CDR3 here is CASSLPDWSSYNEQFF. Written as DNA, the CDR3 is TGTGCCAGCAGTTTACCCGACTGGAGCTCCTACAATGAGCAGTTCTTC.